This T cell receptor (beta chain) is from a study of tumor-infiltrating lymphocytes in primary liver carcinoma. At the level of the study: Each of the samples returned roughly 3.65 to 7.5 million productive TCRbeta reads (a yield similar across tissue types). Study outcomes and limitations: Tumor region pairs overlapped more than did tumor-adjacent and tumor-blood pairs. Only around 8-25% of top clones occurred in all five tumor regions.

Co-extracted RNA and DNA came from around 20-30 mg of unsorted bulk tissue. Whichever tumor sample was examined, it had over 75% viable tumor cells. Concerning this clonotype: What it binds is not known. Just one base apart from a much larger clone, this may be a read error.

From germline, CDR1 is SEHNR and CDR2 FQNEAQ (reference sequence). CDR3 size: 14 residues. TCR beta cDNA was prepared out of roughly 520 ng total RNA by means of a constant-region primer. Each TCR beta library was derived from three nested multiplex PCR rounds that employed slightly modified ARM-PCR. The study ran its first two PCR rounds for roughly 9 cycles each, using TRBV1-TRBV30 forward primers and a C-beta reverse primer. TCRdb itself ran the multiplex PCR reads through MiXCR, one entry per CDR3 protein. The sample has 95,000 to 100,000 distinct CDR3 sequences; around 71% are singletons. This clonotype was obtained from a woman aged 55 to 70 with primary liver carcinoma and hepatitis B virus infection. Sequences were obtained from liver tumor tissue from sampling region 2. Stated subset: tumor region T2, inferior pole. This chain links TRBV7-9 with TRBJ2-7; perhaps TRBD1 as D (5 bases). CDR3 loop: CTSSSQGKFYEQYF. The CDR3 nucleotides are TGTACCAGCAGCTCTCAGGGAAAGTTCTACGAGCAGTACTTC.